This is a list of T cell receptor beta chains from one sample in a study of siplizumab effects on memory and regulatory T cells. Clones were sequenced by immunoSEQ multiplex PCR, and TCRdb holds only the in-frame ones, with some missing. The sample lists tens of thousands of clones, around 90% occurring once. Sequenced sample: naive CD4+ T cells sorted from blood. These receptors were obtained from a human donor in good health. Both conserved end residues are part of each CDR3. Fields, in order: D gene, clone size, J gene, V gene, CDR3 protein, CDR3 DNA. D genes are given only for firm matches. The size field is filled for only some rows; it gives once, few, many or a size class.

D gene: -; clone size: -; J gene: TRBJ1-4; V gene: TRBV6-5; CDR3 protein: CASSDSNEKLFF; CDR3 DNA: TGTGCCAGCAGCGACAGTAATGAAAAACTGTTTTTT
D gene: -; clone size: -; J gene: TRBJ1-5; V gene: TRBV15; CDR3 protein: CATSRDQRGDQPQHF; CDR3 DNA: TGTGCCACCAGCAGAGATCAACGGGGGGATCAGCCCCAGCATTTT
D gene: -; clone size: -; J gene: TRBJ2-7; V gene: TRBV6-5; CDR3 protein: CALTHPGPFYEQYF; CDR3 DNA: TGTGCCCTCACACACCCCGGGCCCTTTTACGAGCAGTACTTC
D gene: -; clone size: -; J gene: TRBJ1-4; V gene: TRBV27; CDR3 protein: CASSLTWSSGEKLFF; CDR3 DNA: TGTGCCAGCAGTTTAACGTGGTCCAGCGGTGAAAAACTGTTTTTT
D gene: TRBD2; clone size: -; J gene: TRBJ2-1; V gene: TRBV7-8; CDR3 protein: CASSPGTSYDEQFF; CDR3 DNA: TGTGCCAGCAGCCCCGGGACTAGCTATGATGAGCAGTTCTTC
D gene: -; clone size: -; J gene: TRBJ2-3; V gene: TRBV7-2; CDR3 protein: CASSPGKDTQYF; CDR3 DNA: TGTGCCAGCAGCCCAGGGAAGGATACGCAGTATTTT
D gene: -; clone size: -; J gene: TRBJ1-2; V gene: TRBV5-3; CDR3 protein: CARSCLIHSNYGYTF; CDR3 DNA: TGTGCCAGAAGCTGCCTTATCCACTCTAACTATGGCTACACCTTC
D gene: TRBD1; clone size: -; J gene: TRBJ1-5; V gene: TRBV2; CDR3 protein: CASSAQGADQPQHF; CDR3 DNA: TGTGCCAGCAGTGCACAGGGGGCTGATCAGCCCCAGCATTTT
D gene: TRBD1; clone size: -; J gene: TRBJ1-1; V gene: TRBV2; CDR3 protein: CAMSRGLDTEAFF; CDR3 DNA: TGTGCCATGAGCAGGGGGTTGGACACTGAAGCTTTCTTT
D gene: TRBD2; clone size: -; J gene: TRBJ2-7; V gene: TRBV25-1; CDR3 protein: CASTLAGGNEQYF; CDR3 DNA: TGTGCCAGCACCCTAGCGGGAGGAAACGAGCAGTACTTC
D gene: -; clone size: -; J gene: TRBJ2-1; V gene: TRBV5-4; CDR3 protein: CASSFEQFSYNEQFF; CDR3 DNA: TGTGCCAGCAGCTTTGAGCAGTTTTCCTACAATGAGCAGTTCTTC
D gene: -; clone size: -; J gene: TRBJ2-3; V gene: TRBV7-6; CDR3 protein: CASSPGVTRDTQYF; CDR3 DNA: TGTGCCAGCAGCCCCGGGGTAACTCGGGATACGCAGTATTTT
D gene: -; clone size: -; J gene: TRBJ1-2; V gene: TRBV14; CDR3 protein: CASSQEEGTNYGYTF; CDR3 DNA: TGTGCCAGCAGCCAAGAGGAAGGGACAAACTATGGCTACACCTTC
D gene: -; clone size: -; J gene: TRBJ2-7; V gene: TRBV12-5; CDR3 protein: CASGLIIGQQRPYEQYF; CDR3 DNA: TGTGCTAGTGGTTTAATAATTGGACAGCAACGACCCTACGAGCAGTACTTC
D gene: TRBD1; clone size: -; J gene: TRBJ1-4; V gene: TRBV19; CDR3 protein: CASSIGRGYEKLFF; CDR3 DNA: TGTGCCAGTAGTATCGGCAGGGGGTATGAAAAACTGTTTTTT
D gene: TRBD1; clone size: -; J gene: TRBJ1-2; V gene: TRBV2; CDR3 protein: CASSEGSKVQGASGYTF; CDR3 DNA: TGTGCCAGCAGTGAGGGCAGTAAGGTACAGGGGGCGAGCGGCTACACCTTC
D gene: TRBD2; clone size: -; J gene: TRBJ2-1; V gene: TRBV15; CDR3 protein: CATTLSGSSYNEQFF; CDR3 DNA: TGTGCCACCACCCTTAGCGGGAGTTCCTACAATGAGCAGTTCTTC
D gene: -; clone size: once; J gene: TRBJ1-1; V gene: TRBV28; CDR3 protein: CASSQGYTEAFF; CDR3 DNA: TGTGCCAGCAGTCAGGGCTACACTGAAGCTTTCTTT
D gene: -; clone size: -; J gene: TRBJ1-4; V gene: TRBV27; CDR3 protein: CASSLKGTTNEKLFF; CDR3 DNA: TGTGCCAGCAGTTTAAAGGGGACAACTAATGAAAAACTGTTTTTT
D gene: -; clone size: -; J gene: TRBJ1-1; V gene: TRBV5-1; CDR3 protein: CASSFKGSGNTEAFF; CDR3 DNA: TGCGCCAGCAGCTTTAAGGGGAGCGGGAACACTGAAGCTTTCTTT
D gene: -; clone size: few; J gene: TRBJ1-2; V gene: TRBV30; CDR3 protein: CAWSEIYGYTF; CDR3 DNA: TGTGCCTGGAGTGAGATCTATGGCTACACCTTC
D gene: -; clone size: -; J gene: TRBJ2-3; V gene: TRBV2; CDR3 protein: CASSDRGDTQYF; CDR3 DNA: TGTGCCAGCAGTGACAGGGGTGATACGCAGTATTTT
D gene: -; clone size: -; J gene: TRBJ2-2; V gene: TRBV5-1; CDR3 protein: CASSLSGRGLTGELFF; CDR3 DNA: TGCGCCAGCAGCCTTAGCGGCAGAGGCCTTACCGGGGAGCTGTTTTTT
D gene: TRBD1; clone size: -; J gene: TRBJ2-3; V gene: TRBV6-5; CDR3 protein: CASTRTGSTDTQYF; CDR3 DNA: TGTGCCAGCACCCGGACAGGCAGCACAGATACGCAGTATTTT
D gene: TRBD1; clone size: -; J gene: TRBJ2-1; V gene: TRBV27; CDR3 protein: CASSLGQGRYNEQFF; CDR3 DNA: TGTGCCAGCAGCTTAGGACAGGGTAGATACAATGAGCAGTTCTTC
D gene: -; clone size: -; J gene: TRBJ2-7; V gene: TRBV5-4; CDR3 protein: CASSSGRSYEQYF; CDR3 DNA: TGTGCCAGCAGCTCCGGAAGATCCTACGAGCAGTACTTC
D gene: -; clone size: -; J gene: TRBJ1-1; V gene: TRBV6-5; CDR3 protein: CASSYSGQVNTEAFF; CDR3 DNA: TGTGCCAGCAGTTACTCGGGACAAGTGAACACTGAAGCTTTCTTT
D gene: -; clone size: -; J gene: TRBJ1-4; V gene: TRBV7-3; CDR3 protein: CASSLRRVTATNEKLFF; CDR3 DNA: TGTGCCAGCAGCTTAAGAAGGGTAACGGCAACTAATGAAAAACTGTTTTTT
D gene: -; clone size: few; J gene: TRBJ2-1; V gene: TRBV7-2; CDR3 protein: CASSLINGWEQFF; CDR3 DNA: TGTGCCAGCAGCTTGATCAATGGATGGGAGCAGTTCTTC
D gene: TRBD1; clone size: -; J gene: TRBJ2-1; V gene: TRBV18; CDR3 protein: CASSLGTGAYNEQFF; CDR3 DNA: TGTGCCAGCTCACTCGGGACAGGGGCCTACAATGAGCAGTTCTTC
D gene: -; clone size: few; J gene: TRBJ1-1; V gene: TRBV2; CDR3 protein: CASSDQGMNTEAFF; CDR3 DNA: TGTGCCAGCAGTGACCAGGGTATGAACACTGAAGCTTTCTTT
D gene: -; clone size: -; J gene: TRBJ2-5; V gene: TRBV11-2; CDR3 protein: CASSSTGPETQYF; CDR3 DNA: TGTGCCAGCAGCTCTACAGGACCAGAGACCCAGTACTTC
D gene: -; clone size: -; J gene: TRBJ2-7; V gene: TRBV11-3; CDR3 protein: CASSLVRAESF; CDR3 DNA: TGTGCCAGCAGCTTAGTTAGGGCAGAGAGCTTC
D gene: TRBD1; clone size: once; J gene: TRBJ1-1; V gene: TRBV6-5; CDR3 protein: CASSVDRGTEAFF; CDR3 DNA: TGTGCCAGCAGTGTCGACAGGGGCACTGAAGCTTTCTTT
D gene: -; clone size: -; J gene: TRBJ2-1; V gene: TRBV6-5; CDR3 protein: CASSYADTYNEQFF; CDR3 DNA: TGTGCCAGCAGTTACGCGGACACTTACAATGAGCAGTTCTTC
D gene: -; clone size: -; J gene: TRBJ1-6; V gene: TRBV5-4; CDR3 protein: CASGSGSSYNSPLHF; CDR3 DNA: TGTGCCAGCGGATCGGGAAGCTCCTATAATTCACCCCTCCACTTT
D gene: -; clone size: -; J gene: TRBJ2-3; V gene: TRBV9; CDR3 protein: CASSSRGGGPIDTQYF; CDR3 DNA: TGTGCCAGCAGCTCCAGAGGGGGGGGGCCGATAGATACGCAGTATTTT
D gene: TRBD1; clone size: -; J gene: TRBJ2-4; V gene: TRBV6-6; CDR3 protein: CASSYSRQGENIQYF; CDR3 DNA: TGTGCCAGCAGTTACTCGAGACAGGGAGAAAACATTCAGTACTTC
D gene: TRBD1; clone size: once; J gene: TRBJ1-2; V gene: TRBV5-1; CDR3 protein: CASSLAGGGASGYTF; CDR3 DNA: TGCGCCAGCAGCTTGGCCGGAGGGGGCGCATCAGGCTACACCTTC
D gene: -; clone size: -; J gene: TRBJ1-1; V gene: TRBV19; CDR3 protein: CASSIGRLNTEAFF; CDR3 DNA: TGTGCCAGTAGTATAGGGCGGCTGAACACTGAAGCTTTCTTT
D gene: -; clone size: -; J gene: TRBJ1-3; V gene: TRBV5-4; CDR3 protein: CASSKTGSGNTIYF; CDR3 DNA: TGTGCCAGCAGCAAAACAGGGTCAGGAAACACCATATATTTT